Listed here are 31 T cell receptor beta chains from one sample, sequenced in a study of T cell responses to AZD1222 COVID-19 vaccine. This table comes from immunoSEQ multiplex PCR, and its TCRdb copy is limited to in-frame clones, with some not included. The sample has about 170,000 clones, around nine tenths seen once. Source: peripheral blood, taken 28 days after the second AZD1222 dose. These receptors originate from an adult who received the AZD1222 COVID-19 vaccine.

This chain links TRBV7-9 with TRBJ2-7; D is uncertain. Germline CDR1 SEHNR, CDR2 FQNEAQ (reference sequence). The CDR3 consists of 14 residues. Trimming removed 1 base at V and 2 bases at J, with 9 bases between. CDR3 sequence (DNA): TGTGCCAGCAGCTTAGGACGAGTTCCCTACGAGCAGTACTTC. Translated, it gives CASSLGRVPYEQYF.

The J gene is TRBJ2-3, the V gene TRBV7-2; 15 nucleotides align to TRBD2. The CDR3 sequence is 18 residues long. V was pared by 3 bases and J by 3 bases, with 7 bases of the junction left unmatched. Germline V lookup: CDR1 SGHTA, CDR2 FQGNSA. CDR3: CASSFPGLAGGTTDTQYF. The CDR3 bases are TGTGCCAGCAGCTTCCCTGGACTAGCGGGGGGGACTACAGATACGCAGTATTTT.

The genes are TRBV11-1 and TRBJ1-2, with 7 nucleotides matching TRBD1. The CDR3 sequence is 13 residues long. Germline CDR1 reads SGHAT; CDR2 reads FQDESV (reference sequence). The J segment lost 6 bases and the V segment lost 5 bases, leaving 6 bases of the junction unmatched. In nucleotides, the CDR3 is TGTGCCAGCAGCCCCGACAGGGTGGATGGCTACACCTTC. It codes for CASSPDRVDGYTF.

The V and J genes are TRBV5-1 and TRBJ1-2, with D possibly being TRBD1 (6 bases). This CDR3 has 15 amino acids. Germline V gene lookup returns CDR1 SGHRS and CDR2 YFSETQ. V was trimmed by 4 bases and J by 8 bases, leaving 21 bases between them. CDR3 DNA: TGCGCCAGCAGCATTACGACAGGTTCTAGGGCGGGCTACACCTTC. It is translated as CASSITTGSRAGYTF.

V is TRBV12-5 and J is TRBJ1-4, with TRBD1 matching 7 bases. Looked up from germline, CDR1 is LGHNT and CDR2 is FRNRAP. V gave up 3 bases and J gave up 1 base; unmatched junction bases: 11. The CDR3 length is 18 residues. CDR3 nucleotides: TGTGCTAGTGGTTTCATACTAGGACAGGTGGAAACTAATGAAAAACTGTTTTTT. Translated: CASGFILGQVETNEKLFF.

CDR3 protein: CASSPIDTYGYTF. DNA of the CDR3: TGTGCCAGCAGTCCCATCGACACCTATGGCTACACCTTC. The chain uses TRBV27 and TRBJ1-2; D gene unclear. Per the germline V gene, CDR1 is MNHEY and CDR2 is SMNVEV (reference sequence). V dropped 5 bases and J dropped 4 bases, with 11 bases sitting between them. The length of the CDR3 is 13 residues.

This chain uses TRBV12-5 with TRBJ2-7; D might be TRBD1 (5 bases). The V end was cut by 5 bases, the J end by 8 bases, with 16 bases between. This CDR3 is 13 amino acids long. The germline gives CDR1 LGHNT, CDR2 FRNRAP. The CDR3 region has the DNA TGTGCTAGTGGTGAAGGGGATGCCCCCCAGCAGTACTTC. Its protein is CASGEGDAPQQYF.

V usage is TRBV12-3 or TRBV12-4 and J usage is TRBJ1-1, with 8 positions matching TRBD1. CDR3 length equals 13 residues. V lost 5 bases to trimming and J lost 1 base; unmatched junction nucleotides: 0. The CDR3 region is CASSGQGNTEAFF. Here the CDR3 DNA reads TGTGCCAGCAGTGGACAGGGGAACACTGAAGCTTTCTTT.

The chain couples TRBV5-6 to TRBJ2-7; weak D call: TRBD1 (5 bases). The germline V gene has CDR1 SGHDT and CDR2 YYEEEE. Trimming stripped 6 bases from V and 6 bases from J, with 19 bases between. This CDR3 spans 14 amino acids. The CDR3 DNA sequence: TGTGCCAGCAAAACTATAGCAGGGTCTGCCGAGCAGTACTTC. This sequence encodes CASKTIAGSAEQYF.

The chain is built from TRBV29-1 and TRBJ2-3, with 7 bases that match TRBD1. The V and J ends lost 5 bases and 3 bases, in that order; junction bases with no gene match: 8. This CDR3 has 14 residues. Germline assignment: CDR1 SQVTM and CDR2 ANQGSEA. The CDR3 spells CSVKTGYLTDTQYF. The CDR3 nucleotides read TGCAGCGTTAAGACAGGGTACTTAACAGATACGCAGTATTTT.

In this sample, this clone turned up once. The rearrangement uses TRBV2 and TRBJ2-7, with a possible D match to TRBD2 (5 bases). The CDR3 runs to 12 residues. CDR1 and CDR2 from the germline V gene are SNHLY and FYNNEI. V shed 6 bases and J shed 3 bases, with 9 bases lying between them. For the CDR3, the DNA is TGTGCCAGCAGCCTTGCGGGCTACGAGCAGTACTTC. This sequence encodes CASSLAGYEQYF.

The chain is built from TRBV3-1 (or the pseudogene TRBV3-2) and TRBJ1-1; D unclear. Germline CDR1 and CDR2: LGHDT and YNNKEL (reference sequence). V was cut by 2 bases and J by 8 bases, with 9 bases left in between. The CDR3 spans 12 residues. The CDR3 sequence is CASSQIAREAFF. In DNA, the CDR3 is TGTGCCAGCAGCCAAATCGCCAGGGAAGCTTTCTTT.

This chain joins TRBV30 and TRBJ2-1; a weak D match, TRBD1 (8 bases). CDR1 is GTSNPN and CDR2 is SVGIG in the germline V gene (reference sequence). The CDR3 sequence is 15 residues long. V shed 5 bases and J shed 7 bases, with 21 bases lying between them. In DNA form, the CDR3 reads TGTGCCTGGGGGGCAGGGGGCGGGGGCTCAAATGAGCAGTTCTTC. The encoded protein is CAWGAGGGGSNEQFF.

This chain connects TRBV27 to TRBJ2-6; tentatively, D is TRBD1 or TRBD2 (5 bases each). Germline lookup yields CDR1 MNHEY and CDR2 SMNVEV (reference sequence). The V and J ends lost 8 bases and 2 bases respectively, with 13 bases between them. This CDR3 spans 15 amino acids. The CDR3 DNA reads TGTGCCAGCGGATCCGGGACGGCTGGGGCCAACGTCCTGACTTTC. Translated, it gives CASGSGTAGANVLTF.

The V and J genes are TRBV23-1 and TRBJ1-6; TRBD1 might be the D (5 bases). TRBV23-1 is an open reading frame whose function is uncertain. Trimming removed 0 bases from V and 6 bases from J, with 15 bases in between. The CDR3 loop spans 17 amino acids. CDR3 sequence (DNA): TGCGCCAGCAGTCAATCGAGCCCAGGGATAGGTAATTCACCCCTCCACTTT. Translating gives CASSQSSPGIGNSPLHF.

The chain employs TRBV10-1 and TRBJ1-1; D is unresolved. V lost 3 bases and J lost 0, with 5 bases in between. This CDR3 is 13 amino acids long. The V gene's germline CDR1 is WNHNN and CDR2 SYGVQD (reference sequence). For the CDR3, the DNA is TGCGCCAGCAGTGAAAACCTGAACACTGAAGCTTTCTTT. Translation gives CASSENLNTEAFF.

This chain links TRBV7-9 with TRBJ1-2; no clear D. The CDR3 totals 15 residues. Per germline, CDR1 SEHNR and CDR2 FQNEAQ (reference sequence). Trimming left V 5 bases short and J 6 bases short, with 19 bases between. CDR3 DNA: TGTGCCAGCAGCCGCACCGTTGGGCCCCGGGATGGCTACACCTTC. It encodes CASSRTVGPRDGYTF.

The chain recombines TRBV4-1 with TRBJ1-4, with D uncertain. Germline V lookup: CDR1 MGHRA, CDR2 YSYEKL. Trimming left V 3 bases short and J 4 bases short, with 12 bases between. The CDR3 runs to 15 residues. The CDR3 bases are TGCGCCAGCAGCCACCCCGGCCAGTTTAATGAAAAACTGTTTTTT. This encodes CASSHPGQFNEKLFF.

This clone was detected only once. The chain employs TRBV4-3 and TRBJ2-3; TRBD2 might be the D (5 bases). The CDR3 extends over 17 amino acids. The ends were cut back, 3 bases at V and 4 bases at J, with 20 bases in the middle. CDR1 and CDR2 from the germline V gene are LGHNA and YSLEER. DNA of the CDR3: TGCGCCAGCAGCCAGGAGGCCATCTTTGAATGGGCAGATACGCAGTATTTT. Translating it yields CASSQEAIFEWADTQYF.

CDR3 DNA sequence: TGTGCCAGCAGCGGCGGGGGCTATGGCTACACCTTC. This sequence encodes CASSGGGYGYTF. The V gene is TRBV6-4, the J gene TRBJ1-2, with TRBD1 as a possible D gene (5 bases). Germline V gene sequence: CDR1 MRHNA, CDR2 SNTAGT. The V end lost 6 bases, the J end lost 4 bases, and 9 bases lay between the germline ends. The CDR3 spans 12 residues.

The CDR3 region is CASSPTGVGDTGFQPQHF. The CDR3 DNA reads as TGTGCCAGTTCCCCGACAGGGGTCGGGGACACGGGTTTTCAGCCCCAGCATTTT. The rearrangement links TRBV19 to TRBJ1-5; 8 nucleotides line up with TRBD1. Germline V gene sequence: CDR1 LNHDA, CDR2 SQIVND (reference sequence). CDR3 length: 18 residues. The J segment lost 6 bases and the V segment lost 8 bases, leaving 21 bases of the junction unmatched.

The chain is built from TRBV6-4 and TRBJ2-3, with a possible D match to TRBD2 (5 bases). V lost 6 bases and J 5 bases, leaving 18 bases between the germline ends. The CDR3 length is 15 residues. Germline CDR1 reads MRHNA; CDR2 reads SNTAGT. Written as DNA, the CDR3 is TGTGCCAGCAGCCAACGCGGACTGGGAGTAGATACGCAGTATTTT. Protein product: CASSQRGLGVDTQYF.

The rearrangement links TRBV29-1 to TRBJ1-2; the D is unclear. This CDR3 comprises 13 residues. The V gene lost 5 bases and the J gene lost 3 bases, with 13 bases spanning the gap. Germline V gene data show CDR1 as SQVTM and CDR2 as ANQGSEA. The CDR3 DNA reads as TGCAGCGTTACGAGCCCCCAACACTATGGCTACACCTTC. Amino acid sequence: CSVTSPQHYGYTF.

The chain's CDR3 is CASSQGINIEPNQPQHF. The DNA of the CDR3 is TGCGCCAGCAGCCAAGGAATAAACATAGAACCCAATCAGCCCCAGCATTTT. The chain links TRBV4-1 to TRBJ1-5; D is undetermined. V was trimmed by 1 base and J by 3 bases, leaving 16 bases between them. This CDR3 comprises 17 residues. Germline values: CDR1 MGHRA, CDR2 YSYEKL.

The chain joins TRBV2 to TRBJ1-4; weak D call: TRBD1 (5 bases). The CDR3 consists of 15 residues. The germline CDR1 and CDR2 sequences are SNHLY and FYNNEI. The germline V and J ends were trimmed by 6 bases and 5 bases, with 16 bases remaining between them. The CDR3 sequence: CASSARGLGNEKLFF. The CDR3 DNA follows: TGTGCCAGCAGCGCCCGGGGCTTGGGGAATGAAAAACTGTTTTTT. The full variable domain, completed using reference TRBV2 and TRBJ1-4, is EPEVTQTPSHQVTQMGQEVILRCVPISNHLYFYWYRQILGQKVEFLVSFYNNEISEKSEIFDDQFSVERPDGSNFTLKIRSTKLEDSAMYFCASSARGLGNEKLFFGSGTQLSVL.

The rearrangement links TRBV4-2 to TRBJ2-2; 9 bases fit TRBD2. V gave up 4 bases and J gave up 7 bases; unmatched junction bases: 10. The CDR3 is 16 amino acids. Germline values: CDR1 LGHNA, CDR2 YNFKEQ. The CDR3 protein is CASSLGAGGRGGELFF. The DNA for the CDR3 is TGTGCCAGCAGCCTAGGAGCGGGGGGCCGGGGCGGGGAGCTGTTTTTT.

The V gene is TRBV4-2, the J gene TRBJ2-1; 9 bases fit TRBD2. This CDR3 contains 16 residues. V gave up 4 bases and J gave up 8 bases; unmatched junction bases: 12. Per the germline V gene, CDR1 is LGHNA and CDR2 is YNFKEQ. Written as DNA, the CDR3 is TGTGCCAGCAGCCTCCTCGGACTAAGCGGGGGGTATGAGCAGTTCTTC. This codes for CASSLLGLSGGYEQFF.

The J gene is TRBJ2-3, the V gene TRBV5-4; no clear D. Germline V CDR1 and CDR2: SGHNT, YYREEE (reference sequence). Trimming took off 1 base at V and 3 bases at J, with 6 bases between the two ends. The CDR3 extends over 13 amino acids. The CDR3 sequence: CASSLRGTDTQYF. The CDR3 nucleotides read TGTGCCAGCAGCTTGCGCGGAACAGATACGCAGTATTTT.

This clone has a single count. The CDR3 bases are TGTGCCAGTAGCCGGGTATCGGCTGGGAATGAGCAGTTCTTC. This gives the protein CASSRVSAGNEQFF. The chain is built from TRBV11-2 and TRBJ2-1; D ambiguous. V was clipped by 9 bases and J by 7 bases, with 19 bases between them. The V gene's germline CDR1 is SGHAT and CDR2 FQNNGV. The CDR3 length is 14 residues.

This chain links TRBV6-2 or TRBV6-3 with TRBJ2-1; D possibly corresponds to TRBD1 (6 bases). Germline-derived CDR1 and CDR2 are MNHEY and SVGEGT. Trimming cost V 2 bases and J 5 bases, with 10 bases left between them. This CDR3 comprises 14 residues. The CDR3 DNA reads as TGTGCCAGCAGTTACACAGGGCGCAACAATGAGCAGTTCTTC. Its translation is CASSYTGRNNEQFF.

This clone was seen just once. The CDR3 spells CASRDPGLTLHEQYF. The DNA for the CDR3 is TGCGCCAGCAGGGACCCGGGACTCACCCTTCACGAGCAGTACTTC. The rearrangement joins TRBV5-1 to TRBJ2-7, with D perhaps TRBD2 (6 bases). Trimming removed 5 bases at V and 5 bases at J, with 20 bases between. CDR1 is SGHRS, CDR2 YFSETQ, per germline. There are 15 residues in the CDR3. Looking up the rest from reference TRBV5-1 and TRBJ2-7 gives the full variable domain: KAGVTQTPRYLIKTRGQQVTLSCSPISGHRSVSWYQQTPGQGLQFLFEYFSETQRNKGNFPGRFSGRQFSNSRSEMNVSTLELGDSALYLCASRDPGLTLHEQYFGPGTRLTVT.